This TCR beta chain was profiled in a study of T-cell reconstitution after alpha-beta-depleted transplantation in children. Study-wide results and caveats: A year post-transplant, T-cell counts and diversity derived mostly from newly produced T cells.

TCRbeta library construction was performed incorporating unique molecular identifiers. In TCRdb, the PCR reads were re-called with MiXCR into one record per CDR3 protein. The data hold 200,000 to 300,000 distinct CDR3 sequences, with roughly 25% observed a single time. In its sample, this clonotype was seen many times. Its antigen is unidentified. V shed 6 bases and J shed 6 bases, with 18 bases lying between them. The CDR3 spans 15 residues. The chain links TRBV12-3 or TRBV12-4 to TRBJ2-4; D call uncertain. This sequence was found in a girl aged 2 to 9 with Fanconi anemia, due to receive a stem cell transplant. The sample in question was PBMCs, obtained before TCRalphabeta/CD19-depleted stem cell transplant. The CDR3 is CASSQMGGSRNIQYF. CDR3 nucleotides: TGTGCCAGCAGCCAGATGGGTGGTTCGAGAAACATTCAGTACTTC.